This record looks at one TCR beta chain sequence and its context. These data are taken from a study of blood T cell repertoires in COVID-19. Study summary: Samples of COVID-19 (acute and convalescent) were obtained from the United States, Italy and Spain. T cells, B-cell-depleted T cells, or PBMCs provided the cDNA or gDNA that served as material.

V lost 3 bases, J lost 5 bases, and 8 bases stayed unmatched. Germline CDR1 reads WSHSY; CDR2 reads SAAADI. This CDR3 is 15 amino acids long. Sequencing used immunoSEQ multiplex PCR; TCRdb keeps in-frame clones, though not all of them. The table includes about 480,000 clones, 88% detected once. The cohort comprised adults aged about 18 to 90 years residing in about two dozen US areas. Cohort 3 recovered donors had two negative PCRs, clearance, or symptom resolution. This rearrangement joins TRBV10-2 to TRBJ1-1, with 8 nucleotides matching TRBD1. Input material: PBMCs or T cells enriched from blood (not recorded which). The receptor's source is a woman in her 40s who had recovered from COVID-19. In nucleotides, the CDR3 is TGCGCCAGCAGTGACCACCAGGGGGCGAGAACTGAAGCTTTCTTT. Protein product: CASSDHQGARTEAFF.